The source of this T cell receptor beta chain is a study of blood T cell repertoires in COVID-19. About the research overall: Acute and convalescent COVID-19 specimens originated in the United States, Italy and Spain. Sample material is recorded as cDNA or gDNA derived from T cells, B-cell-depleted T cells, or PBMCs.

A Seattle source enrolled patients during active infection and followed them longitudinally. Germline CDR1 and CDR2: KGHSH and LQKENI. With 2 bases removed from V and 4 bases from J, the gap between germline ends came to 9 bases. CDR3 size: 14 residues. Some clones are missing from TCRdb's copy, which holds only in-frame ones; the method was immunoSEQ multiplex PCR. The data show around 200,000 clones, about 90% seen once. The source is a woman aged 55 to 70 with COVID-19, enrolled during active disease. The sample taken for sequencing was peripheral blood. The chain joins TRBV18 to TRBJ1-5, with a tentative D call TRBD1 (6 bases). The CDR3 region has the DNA TGTGCCAGCTCACCAGTAACAGGGAATCAGCCCCAGCATTTT. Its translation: CASSPVTGNQPQHF.